The 10 T cell receptor beta chains reported below all come from one sample, sequenced in a study of blood T cell repertoires in COVID-19. This table comes from immunoSEQ multiplex PCR, and its TCRdb copy is limited to in-frame clones, with some not included. The sample lists roughly 220,000 clones, around 85% occurring once. Material: PBMCs or T cells enriched from blood (not recorded which). Receptors were obtained from a middle-aged woman with acute COVID-19.

The rearrangement links TRBV5-1 to TRBJ1-1; 8 nucleotides match TRBD1. CDR3 length: 15 residues. After removal of 3 bases from V and 4 bases from J, the junction contained 8 bases not matched to a gene. The germline V gene encodes CDR1 SGHRS and CDR2 YFSETQ. The CDR3 DNA is TGCGCCAGCAGCTCCTGGACAGGGAGGAGCACTGAAGCTTTCTTT. Translation: CASSSWTGRSTEAFF.

V gene TRBV10-3 combines with J gene TRBJ1-2; D is uncertain. The length of the CDR3 is 13 residues. CDR1 is ENHRY and CDR2 is SYGVKD in the germline V gene. V was trimmed by 1 base and J by 4 bases, leaving 7 bases between them. The CDR3 protein is CAISEFTSYGYTF. The CDR3, as DNA: TGTGCCATCAGTGAGTTTACTTCCTATGGCTACACCTTC.

This rearrangement joins TRBV27 to TRBJ2-7; 11 bases align to TRBD2. J gave up 5 bases and V 5 bases, and 17 bases lay outside the gene matches. The CDR3 covers 18 residues. CDR1 is MNHEY, CDR2 SMNVEV, per germline (reference sequence). The CDR3 nucleotides are TGTGCCAGCAGTACGCCAACCCTAGCGGGAGGACCGGGACACGAGCAGTACTTC. Translating it yields CASSTPTLAGGPGHEQYF.

V usage is TRBV6-1 and J usage is TRBJ1-4; D is possibly TRBD1 (5 bases). Trimming pared 0 bases from V and 3 bases from J, leaving 11 bases between. The V gene's germline CDR1 is MNHNS and CDR2 SASEGT. CDR3 size: 16 residues. The CDR3 DNA is TGTGCCAGCAGTGAAGCCTCAGGGTCACCTAATGAAAAACTGTTTTTT. The encoded protein is CASSEASGSPNEKLFF.

CDR3 nucleotides: TGTGCCAGTAGTATAGCGGCAGGTTTCTATGGCTACACCTTC. Translating it yields CASSIAAGFYGYTF. The chain has TRBV19 and TRBJ1-2; D uncertain. Germline values: CDR1 LNHDA, CDR2 SQIVND (reference sequence). The CDR3 is 14 residues long. V was clipped by 1 base and J by 4 bases, with 10 bases between them.

This clone appeared a few times. This chain uses TRBV20-1 with TRBJ2-7; D gene unclear. Trimming removed 0 bases from V and 7 bases from J, with 4 bases in between. The germline CDR1 and CDR2 sequences are DFQATT and SNEGSKA (reference sequence). The CDR3 length is 10 residues. The CDR3 here is CSARDHEQYF. The CDR3 DNA reads as TGCAGTGCTAGAGATCATGAGCAGTACTTC.

The chain links TRBV18 to TRBJ2-5; D remains unclear. V lost 6 bases and J 5 bases, leaving 13 bases between the germline ends. The CDR3 is 13 residues long. In germline, CDR1 is KGHSH, CDR2 LQKENI. The CDR3, as DNA: TGTGCCAGCTCTCCCGGGTCAGACGAGACCCAGTACTTC. Translation: CASSPGSDETQYF.

This clone was recorded once. The V and J genes are TRBV18 and TRBJ1-1; tentatively, D is TRBD1 (5 bases). The germline V gene encodes CDR1 KGHSH and CDR2 LQKENI. This CDR3 spans 14 amino acids. V lost 3 bases, J lost 4 bases, and 12 bases lay in between. Written as DNA, the CDR3 is TGTGCCAGCTCACCCCCCAGGGCAAGCACTGAAGCTTTCTTT. This gives the protein CASSPPRASTEAFF.

The chain links TRBV19 to TRBJ1-1; no clear D. Germline lookup yields CDR1 LNHDA and CDR2 SQIVND (reference sequence). The CDR3 covers 12 residues. V lost 5 bases to trimming and J lost 1 base, with 5 bases between them. The CDR3, as DNA: TGTGCCAGTAGTTACGGGAACACTGAAGCTTTCTTT. This gives the protein CASSYGNTEAFF.

This clone showed up just once. The chain joins TRBV4-2 to TRBJ2-3; D is perhaps TRBD2 (6 bases). The germline V and J ends were trimmed by 7 bases and 3 bases, with 20 bases remaining between them. Germline assignment: CDR1 LGHNA and CDR2 YNFKEQ. The CDR3 totals 16 residues. CDR3 coding DNA: TGTGCCAGCACCTCAGGTACGGGAGCGTGGACAGATACGCAGTATTTT. The encoded protein is CASTSGTGAWTDTQYF.